This entry concerns a single T cell receptor (beta chain). This sample is part of a study of long-term antiretroviral therapy in people with HIV. The content of samples before DNA extraction was roughly 0.85-11 million cryopreserved PBMC. It was version v3.0 of the immunoSEQ assay that was run at survey level. TCRdb's table, derived via immunoSEQ multiplex PCR, lists solely in-frame clones and lacks some. Of roughly 42,000 clones detected, 85% appear once; the ten largest clones hold roughly 5.7%. The CDR3 consists of 14 residues. Germline CDR1 reads SEHNR; CDR2 reads FQNEAQ (reference sequence). V lost 2 bases and J lost 2; bases outside the gene matches: 3.

This receptor was obtained from a woman aged 45-59 years with HIV. The chain uses TRBV7-9 and TRBJ2-7, with 7 bases aligning to TRBD1. The specimen was unsorted PBMCs, collected 3.1 years after starting antiretroviral therapy. The CDR3 bases are TGTGCCAGCAGCTTACCAGGGGGACCCTACGAGCAGTACTTC. This gives the protein CASSLPGGPYEQYF.